The 17 T cell receptor beta chains presented below share a single source sample, sequenced in a study of CD8 T cells in Susac syndrome. RNA in amounts of roughly 0.45 to 1 ug was reverse transcribed with random hexamers. One entry per CDR3 protein, called by TCRdb with MiXCR from the immunoSEQ multiplex PCR reads. The sample has about 280,000 distinct CDR3 sequences, roughly 81% seen once. What was sequenced was CD8+ T cells from PBMCs. These receptors all stem from a human donor with multiple sclerosis.

V gene TRBV9 combines with J gene TRBJ2-1, with 7 bases aligning to TRBD2. Trimming removed 1 base from V and 7 bases from J; junction bases left unmatched: 8. Germline CDR1 SGDLS, CDR2 YYNGEE. The CDR3 extends over 15 amino acids. DNA of the CDR3: TGTGCCAGCAGCGTAACCGGGAGGAGGGAAAATGAGCAGTTCTTC. Translated, it gives CASSVTGRRENEQFF.

Here the CDR3 DNA reads TGCAGCGTTTTTAGCGGTGCCTACGAGCAGTACTTC. It specifies CSVFSGAYEQYF. The rearrangement joins TRBV29-1 to TRBJ2-7; weak D call: TRBD2 (6 bases). The CDR3 is 12 amino acids. Trimming left V 5 bases short and J 2 bases short, with 10 bases between. CDR1 is SQVTM and CDR2 is ANQGSEA in the germline V gene.

CDR3 coding DNA: TGTGCCAGCAGCCCCAGCGGGAAGTACAATGAGCAGTTCTTC. This encodes CASSPSGKYNEQFF. The chain is built from TRBV4-2 and TRBJ2-1; 7 positions agree with TRBD2. There are 14 residues in the CDR3. The V and J ends lost 4 bases and 4 bases, in that order; junction bases with no gene match: 4. Germline V gene sequence: CDR1 LGHNA, CDR2 YNFKEQ.

The rearrangement uses TRBV19 and TRBJ2-1, with D possibly being TRBD1 (5 bases). The CDR3 covers 16 residues. From germline, CDR1 is LNHDA and CDR2 SQIVND (reference sequence). V lost 1 base and J lost 0, with 10 bases in between. The chain's CDR3 is CASSIGRQSSYNEQFF. CDR3 in DNA: TGTGCCAGTAGTATAGGCCGACAGAGCTCCTACAATGAGCAGTTCTTC.

The genes are TRBV29-1 and TRBJ2-6; maybe TRBD2 (5 bases). This CDR3 spans 13 amino acids. Germline values: CDR1 SQVTM, CDR2 ANQGSEA. The V gene lost 7 bases and the J gene lost 4 bases, with 11 bases spanning the gap. CDR3 nucleotide sequence: TGCAGCGCTGAGGGCTACGGGGCCAACGTCCTGACTTTC. It codes for CSAEGYGANVLTF.

The rearrangement uses TRBV6-6 and TRBJ1-5; D uncertain. The germline V gene encodes CDR1 MNHNY and CDR2 SVGAGI (reference sequence). The CDR3 runs to 14 residues. Trimming pared 5 bases from V and 6 bases from J, leaving 14 bases between. Here the CDR3 DNA reads TGTGCCAGCAGTCTCCCTTCCCCAGGTCAGCCCCAGCATTTT. This translates into CASSLPSPGQPQHF.

The chain carries TRBV5-1 and TRBJ2-6; maybe TRBD1 (5 bases). This CDR3 region has 15 residues. Trimming removed 7 bases from V and 0 bases from J, with 11 bases in between. Germline values: CDR1 SGHRS, CDR2 YFSETQ. CDR3 in DNA: TGCGCCAGCGCATCAAGGGGCTCTGGGGCCAACGTCCTGACTTTC. Translating gives CASASRGSGANVLTF.

This chain connects TRBV20-1 to TRBJ2-1; 10 bases match TRBD2. The CDR3 sequence is 15 residues long. With 0 bases clipped from V and 9 bases from J, the junction kept 8 bases outside the gene matches. Per the germline V gene, CDR1 is DFQATT and CDR2 is SNEGSKA (reference sequence). The CDR3 DNA reads as TGCAGTGCTAGAGATATCGGCCTAGCGGGAGTTGAGCAGTTCTTC. Translation gives CSARDIGLAGVEQFF.

This sequence joins TRBV6-1 and TRBJ2-1; 11 bases agree with TRBD2. J was trimmed by 4 bases and V by 4 bases; bases with no gene match: 9. The CDR3 covers 17 residues. CDR1 MNHNS and CDR2 SASEGT come from the germline V gene. CDR3 amino acids: CASSGRPGLAAYNEQFF. DNA of the CDR3: TGTGCCAGCAGTGGGAGACCGGGACTAGCGGCTTACAATGAGCAGTTCTTC.

The CDR3 sequence: CSARDRLYNEKLFF. In DNA, the CDR3 is TGCAGTGCTAGAGATCGCCTGTACAATGAAAAACTGTTTTTT. The chain recombines TRBV20-1 with TRBJ1-4; D unresolved. V lost 0 bases to trimming and J lost 5 bases, with 10 bases between them. From germline, CDR1 is DFQATT and CDR2 SNEGSKA (reference sequence). The CDR3 spans 14 residues.

This rearrangement joins TRBV11-2 to TRBJ2-5; 11 positions match TRBD2. This CDR3 is 19 amino acids long. CDR1 is SGHAT and CDR2 is FQNNGV in the germline V gene. The J segment lost 1 base and the V segment lost 1 base, leaving 11 bases of the junction unmatched. DNA for the CDR3: TGTGCCAGCAGCTTAGGTCTCCGCACTAGCGGGAGTCCCCAAGAGACCCAGTACTTC. Translating gives CASSLGLRTSGSPQETQYF.

The chain carries TRBV10-3 and TRBJ1-1, with D possibly TRBD1 on 5 matching bases. Germline V gene lookup returns CDR1 ENHRY and CDR2 SYGVKD. This CDR3 region has 13 residues. Trimming cost V 2 bases and J 7 bases, with 11 bases left between them. The CDR3 nucleotides are TGTGCCATCAGTGAGAAGGGGCCGCTTGAAGCTTTCTTT. Protein: CAISEKGPLEAFF.

The CDR3: CASSWPMANEQFF. As DNA, the CDR3 is TGTGCCAGCAGCTGGCCGATGGCAAATGAGCAGTTCTTC. The genes are TRBV7-9 and TRBJ2-1; no definite D call. The V and J ends lost 4 bases and 7 bases respectively, with 11 bases between them. The germline V gene has CDR1 SEHNR and CDR2 FQNEAQ (reference sequence). This CDR3 has 13 amino acids. Full variable domain (outside the CDR3, taken from reference TRBV7-9 and TRBJ2-1): DTGVSQNPRHKITKRGQNVTFRCDPISEHNRLYWYRQTLGQGPEFLTYFQNEAQLEKSRLLSDRFSAERPKGSFSTLEIQRTEQGDSAMYLCASSWPMANEQFFGPGTRLTVL.

The rearrangement joins TRBV2 to TRBJ1-6; D perhaps matches TRBD1 (5 bases). The CDR3 contains 10 residues. Germline V gene sequence: CDR1 SNHLY, CDR2 FYNNEI. V was trimmed by 10 bases and J by 14 bases, leaving 12 bases between them. The DNA for the CDR3 is TGTGCCACCAAGGGGTTTTCCCTCCACTTT. Its translation: CATKGFSLHF.

The rearrangement uses TRBV27 and TRBJ2-3; TRBD2 matches at 8 bases. V was clipped by 2 bases and J by 6 bases; unmatched bases: 7. The CDR3 length is 15 residues. The germline CDR1 and CDR2 sequences are MNHEY and SMNVEV (reference sequence). For the CDR3, the DNA is TGTGCCAGCAGTTTAGCGGGAGGAGGGGGGGATACGCAGTATTTT. Protein: CASSLAGGGGDTQYF.

This clonotype came up a few times. The chain is built from TRBV7-9 and TRBJ2-1; D is unresolved. The length of the CDR3 is 11 residues. Per the germline V gene, CDR1 is SEHNR and CDR2 is FQNEAQ (reference sequence). With 5 bases removed from V and 10 bases from J, the gap between germline ends came to 9 bases. The CDR3 sequence: CASSPGWEQFF. The CDR3 region has the DNA TGTGCCAGCAGCCCCGGGTGGGAGCAGTTCTTC.

The chain joins TRBV27 to TRBJ1-1, with a possible D match to TRBD1 (5 bases). The CDR3 totals 14 residues. Germline values: CDR1 MNHEY, CDR2 SMNVEV (reference sequence). V was clipped by 6 bases and J by 0 bases, with 11 bases between them. The CDR3 protein is CASSRSGVNTEAFF. In DNA form, the CDR3 reads TGTGCCAGCAGCAGATCGGGGGTGAACACTGAAGCTTTCTTT.